Included here is one T cell receptor (beta chain) sequence, with context. As yet, its antigen is unknown. These data belong to a study of T cell repertoires in cytomegalovirus infection. Study at large: Carrying CMV and the relevant HLA type showed in public TCR beta signatures.

V was pared by 6 bases and J by 0 bases, with 15 bases between. Germline values: CDR1 MDHEN, CDR2 SYDVKM. This CDR3 is built from 15 residues. TCRdb used MiXCR to reprocess the reads, holding one entry per CDR3 protein. The profile shows under 450,000 distinct CDR3 sequences, roughly 36% of them singletons. General study findings and limits: Predominance within the ex vivo response was attributable to HLA-C-restricted CMV-specific TCR beta clonotypes.

The sample here was cultured PBMCs, taken from culture after CMV antigen stimulation. The origin of this receptor is a human donor in good health (CMV status not recorded). Some clones in this sample may be carry-over from other donors' samples. J is TRBJ2-7 and V is TRBV28; D possibly uses TRBD1 or TRBD2 (5 bases each). The CDR3 reads CASSPGTELSYEQYF. DNA for the CDR3: TGTGCCAGCAGCCCCGGGACGGAGCTCTCCTACGAGCAGTACTTC.